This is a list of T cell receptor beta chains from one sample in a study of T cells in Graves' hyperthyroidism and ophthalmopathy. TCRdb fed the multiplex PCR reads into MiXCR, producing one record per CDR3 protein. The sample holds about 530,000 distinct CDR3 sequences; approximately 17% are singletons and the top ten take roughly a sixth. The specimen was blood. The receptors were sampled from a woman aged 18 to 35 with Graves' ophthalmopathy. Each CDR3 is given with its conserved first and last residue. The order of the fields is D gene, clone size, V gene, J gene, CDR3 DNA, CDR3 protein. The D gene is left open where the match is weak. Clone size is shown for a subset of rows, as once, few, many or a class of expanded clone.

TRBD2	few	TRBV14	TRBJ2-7	TGTGCCAGCAGCCAAGCAATACTAGCGGGGGCCCCCTACGAGCAGTACTTC	CASSQAILAGAPYEQYF
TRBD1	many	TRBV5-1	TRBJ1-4	TGCGCCAGCAGCTTGGACAGGGGATCTGAAAAACTGTTTTTT	CASSLDRGSEKLFF
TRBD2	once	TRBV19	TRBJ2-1	TGTGCCAGTAGTTGGTTAGCGGGAGATGAGCAGTTCTTC	CASSWLAGDEQFF
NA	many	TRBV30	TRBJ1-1	TGTGCCTGGGATCAGGGCACTGAAGCTTTCTTT	CAWDQGTEAFF
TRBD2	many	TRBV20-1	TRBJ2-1	TGCAGTGCTCTGACTAGCGGGATAATCAATGAGCAGTTCTTC	CSALTSGIINEQFF
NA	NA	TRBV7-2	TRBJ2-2	TGTGCCAGCAGCTCCCATATGGGCGGCAACACCGGGGAGCTGTTTTTT	CASSSHMGGNTGELFF
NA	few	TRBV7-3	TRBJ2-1	TGTGCCAGCAGCTTAACAGAATCTAGCTTGTATGAGCAGTTCTTC	CASSLTESSLYEQFF
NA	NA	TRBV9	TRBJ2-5	TGTGCCAGCAGTGCCGGCGGTGGGACCCAGTACTTC	CASSAGGGTQYF
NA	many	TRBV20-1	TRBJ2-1	TGCAGTGCCACGGTCCTAACTAGCAAGGCCTGGCCCGGGCAGTTCTTC	CSATVLTSKAWPGQFF
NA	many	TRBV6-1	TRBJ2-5	TGTGCCAGCAGTTACGCAGCTCAAGAGACCCAGTACTTC	CASSYAAQETQYF
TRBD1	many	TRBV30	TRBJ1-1	TGTGCCTGGAACCGGGACAGGGTTCTTGACACTGAAGCTTTCTTT	CAWNRDRVLDTEAFF
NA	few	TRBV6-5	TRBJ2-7	TGTGCCAGCAGTTACGGGGCAGACTACGAGCAGTACTTC	CASSYGADYEQYF
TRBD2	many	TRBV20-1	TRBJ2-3	TGCAGTGCTATGACCGGACTAGCGGGAGGGCTAACTAGCACAGATACGCAGTATTTT	CSAMTGLAGGLTSTDTQYF
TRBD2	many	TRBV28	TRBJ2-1	TGTGCCAGCAGTGCGCTAGCGGGATTAGGTAATGAGCAGTTCTTC	CASSALAGLGNEQFF
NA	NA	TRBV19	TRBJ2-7	TGTGCCAGTACAGGCGTCTACGAGCAGTACTTC	CASTGVYEQYF
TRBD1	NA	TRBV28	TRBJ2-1	TGTGCCAGCAGTGGTACAGGGGGCGCCTACAATGAGCAGTTCTTC	CASSGTGGAYNEQFF
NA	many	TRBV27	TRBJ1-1	TGTGCCAGCAGTTTAACGGGGTTGGTGACTGAAGCTTTCTTT	CASSLTGLVTEAFF
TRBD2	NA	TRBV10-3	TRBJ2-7	TGTGCCATCACAAACGGGACCGAGATAGGACTAGCGGTCTCCTACGAGCAGTACTTC	CAITNGTEIGLAVSYEQYF
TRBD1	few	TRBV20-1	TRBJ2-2	TGCAGTGCTAGGACAGGGAATAACACCGGGGAGCTGTTTTTT	CSARTGNNTGELFF
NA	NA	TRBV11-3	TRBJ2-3	TGTGCCAGCAGTTTGGGTTGGGATGCAGATACGCAGTATTTT	CASSLGWDADTQYF
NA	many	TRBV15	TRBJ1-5	TGTGCCACCAGCCGATTTGGGCAGCCCGAGGGGAATCAGCCCCAGCATTTT	CATSRFGQPEGNQPQHF
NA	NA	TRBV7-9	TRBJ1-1	TGTGCCAGCAGCCCCGGGGAGGTGAACACTGAAGCTTTCTTT	CASSPGEVNTEAFF
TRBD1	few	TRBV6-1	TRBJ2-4	TGTGCCAGCAGCGACCTGACAGGGGATGTAAACATTCAGTACTTC	CASSDLTGDVNIQYF
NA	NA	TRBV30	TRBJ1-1	TGTGCCTGGCGAGTCGGGGTATCCGGAGCTTTCTTT	CAWRVGVSGAFF
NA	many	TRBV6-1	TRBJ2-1	TGTGCCAGCAGTCCAACACCTCCGGGGGCTTACAATGAGCAGTTCTTC	CASSPTPPGAYNEQFF
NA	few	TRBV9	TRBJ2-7	TGTGCCAGCAGCGTAGGTCCGGGGGCGGGGGAGCAGTACTTC	CASSVGPGAGEQYF
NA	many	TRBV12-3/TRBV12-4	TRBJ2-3	TGTGCCAGCAGTTACTACCGACAGGGCACAGATACGCAGTATTTT	CASSYYRQGTDTQYF
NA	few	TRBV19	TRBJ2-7	TGTGCCAGTAGCGTGGGGTTTGGACAGTCCTACGAGCAGTACTTC	CASSVGFGQSYEQYF
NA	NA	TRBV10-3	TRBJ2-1	TGTGCCATCAGTGAGGAGGGTCTTTACAATGAGCAGTTCTTC	CAISEEGLYNEQFF
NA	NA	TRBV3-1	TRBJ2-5	TGTGCCAGCAGCACTTCGGACAGTGAGACCCAGTACTTC	CASSTSDSETQYF
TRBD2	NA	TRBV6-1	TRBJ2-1	TGTGCCAGCAGTGAACAAGGACTAGCGGTCCACAATGAGCAGTCCTTC	CASSEQGLAVHNEQSF
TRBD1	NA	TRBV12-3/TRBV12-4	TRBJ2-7	TGTGCCAGCAGCTTAGGGCAGGGGACAGACGAGCAGTACTTC	CASSLGQGTDEQYF
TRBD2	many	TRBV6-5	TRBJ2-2	TGTGCCAGCAGTTACCTGGGACTAGCGGACCTCACCGGGGAGCTGTTTTTT	CASSYLGLADLTGELFF
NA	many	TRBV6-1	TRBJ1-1	TGTGCCAGCAGTGAATTGAACACTGAAGCTTTCTTT	CASSELNTEAFF
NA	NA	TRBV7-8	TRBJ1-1	TGTGCCAGCAGCCAATCCGGGGCGGGCAAAACTGAAGCTTTCTTT	CASSQSGAGKTEAFF